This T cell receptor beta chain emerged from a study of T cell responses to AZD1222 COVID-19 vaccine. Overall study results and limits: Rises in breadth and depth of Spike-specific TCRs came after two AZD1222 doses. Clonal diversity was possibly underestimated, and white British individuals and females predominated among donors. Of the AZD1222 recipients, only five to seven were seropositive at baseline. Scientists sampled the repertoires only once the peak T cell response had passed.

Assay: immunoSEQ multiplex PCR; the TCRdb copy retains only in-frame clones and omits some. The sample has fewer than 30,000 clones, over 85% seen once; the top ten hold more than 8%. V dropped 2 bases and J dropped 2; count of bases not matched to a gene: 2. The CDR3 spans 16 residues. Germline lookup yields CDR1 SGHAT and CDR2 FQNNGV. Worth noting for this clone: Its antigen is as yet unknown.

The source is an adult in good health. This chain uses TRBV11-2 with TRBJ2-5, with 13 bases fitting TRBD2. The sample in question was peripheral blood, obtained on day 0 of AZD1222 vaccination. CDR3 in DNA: TGTGCCAGCAGCTTAACTAGCGGGAGGGGTCAAGAGACCCAGTACTTC. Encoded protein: CASSLTSGRGQETQYF.